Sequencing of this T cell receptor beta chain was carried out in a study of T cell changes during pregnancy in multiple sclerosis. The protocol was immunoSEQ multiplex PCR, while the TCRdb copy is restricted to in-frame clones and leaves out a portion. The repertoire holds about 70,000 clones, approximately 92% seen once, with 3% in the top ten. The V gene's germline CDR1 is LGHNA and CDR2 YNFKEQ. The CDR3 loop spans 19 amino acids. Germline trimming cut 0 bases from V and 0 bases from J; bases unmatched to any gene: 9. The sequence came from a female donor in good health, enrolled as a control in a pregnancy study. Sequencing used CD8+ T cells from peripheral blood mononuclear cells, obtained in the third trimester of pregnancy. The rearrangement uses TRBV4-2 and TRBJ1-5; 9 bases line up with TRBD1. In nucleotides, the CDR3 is TGTGCCAGCAGCCAAGAAGGGACAGGGTATTCCTTTAGCAATCAGCCCCAGCATTTT. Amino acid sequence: CASSQEGTGYSFSNQPQHF.